The clone carrying this T cell receptor (beta chain) was found a few times. Additional DNA sequences in this sample encode the identical CDR3. Deep was the level at which the assay was run. DNA at roughly 0.2 ug, 25,000 to 30,000 T cell genomes, went into sorted-subset replicate PCRs. TCRdb keeps only in-frame clones here, not all; method: immunoSEQ multiplex PCR. The sample holds some 1.4 million clones, roughly 97% seen once. This record belongs to a study of shared clonotypes between healthy human individuals. This CDR3 region has 12 residues. From germline, CDR1 is MDHEN and CDR2 SYDVKM. V was clipped by 6 bases and J by 1 base, with 4 bases between them.

This sequence joins TRBV28 and TRBJ1-5; D is uncertain. The sequencing input was naive CD4+ T cells sorted from blood. Documented subset: CD45RA+ positively selected. The TCR comes from a man aged 25 to 40 in good health. CDR3 region: CASRESNQPQHF. The DNA of the CDR3 is TGTGCCAGCAGAGAGAGCAATCAGCCCCAGCATTTT.